The sequence of this T cell receptor beta chain was determined in a study of shared clonotypes between healthy human individuals. Study-wide findings and caveats: Sample collection involved blood only; tissue repertoires are likely different. Naive subsets typically showed greater estimated richness than memory subsets. For naive CD4 cells, roughly 5.5% of clonotypes were shared across a handful of donors.

CDR3 size: 15 residues. Trimming shortened V by 3 bases and J by 2 bases, and 16 bases separated the two germline ends. CDR1 and CDR2 (germline): GTSNPN, SVGIG (reference sequence). Per the original methods: Sequence data from immunoSEQ were junction-only and lacked quality scores; consequently, filtering differed. Clones were sequenced by immunoSEQ multiplex PCR, and TCRdb holds only the in-frame ones, with some missing. For V, J and clone size, that table is used; D and trimming come from the DNA. The sample lists about 2 million clones; 90% to 95% were seen once. On this clone itself: The antigen remains unidentified.

The chain uses TRBV30 and TRBJ1-1, with a possible D match to TRBD1 (5 bases). The sequencing sample was made of naive CD4+ T cells sorted from blood. Subset defined: CD45RA+ positively selected. The TCR comes from a man aged 18 to 35 in good health. CDR3 in amino acids: CAWRGRTLLNTEAFF. The CDR3 coding sequence is TGTGCCTGGAGGGGACGCACCCTCCTAAACACTGAAGCTTTCTTT.